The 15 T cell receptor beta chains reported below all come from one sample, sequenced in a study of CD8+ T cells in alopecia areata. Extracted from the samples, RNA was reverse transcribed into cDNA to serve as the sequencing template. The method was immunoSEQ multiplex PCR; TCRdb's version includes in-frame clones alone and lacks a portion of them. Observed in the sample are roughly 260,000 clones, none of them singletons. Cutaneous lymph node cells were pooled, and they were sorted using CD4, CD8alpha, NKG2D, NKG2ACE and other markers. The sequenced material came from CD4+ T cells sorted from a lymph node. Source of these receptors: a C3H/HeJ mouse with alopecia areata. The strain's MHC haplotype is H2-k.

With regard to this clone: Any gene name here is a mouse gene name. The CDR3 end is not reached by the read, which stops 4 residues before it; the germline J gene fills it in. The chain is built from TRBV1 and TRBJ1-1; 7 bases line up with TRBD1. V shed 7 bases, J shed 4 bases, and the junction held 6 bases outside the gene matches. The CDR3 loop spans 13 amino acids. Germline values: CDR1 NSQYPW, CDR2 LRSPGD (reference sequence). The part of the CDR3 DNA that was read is TGCACCTGCAACGACAGGGTGGGCACA. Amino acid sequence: CTCNDRVGT. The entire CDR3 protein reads CTCNDRVGTEVFF.

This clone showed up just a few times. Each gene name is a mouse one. The CDR3: CASSDAGGPEQFF. The covered CDR3 bases are TGTGCCAGCAGTGATGCAGGGGGACCT. V gene TRBV13-3 combines with J gene TRBJ2-1, with TRBD1 matching over 7 bases. The read falls 4 residues short of the CDR3 end, and the missing part is taken from the germline J gene. This CDR3 has 13 amino acids. CDR1 NNHDY and CDR2 SYVADS come from the germline V gene.

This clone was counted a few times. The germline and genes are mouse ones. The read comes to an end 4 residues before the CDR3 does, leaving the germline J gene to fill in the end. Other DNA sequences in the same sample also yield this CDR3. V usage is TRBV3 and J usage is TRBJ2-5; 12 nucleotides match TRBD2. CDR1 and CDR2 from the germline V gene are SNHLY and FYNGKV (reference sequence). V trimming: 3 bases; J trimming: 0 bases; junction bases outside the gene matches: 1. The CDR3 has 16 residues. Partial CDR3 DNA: TGTGCCAGCAGCTTGGGACTGGGGGGTAACCAAGAC. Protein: CASSLGLGGNQD. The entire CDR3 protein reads CASSLGLGGNQDTQYF.

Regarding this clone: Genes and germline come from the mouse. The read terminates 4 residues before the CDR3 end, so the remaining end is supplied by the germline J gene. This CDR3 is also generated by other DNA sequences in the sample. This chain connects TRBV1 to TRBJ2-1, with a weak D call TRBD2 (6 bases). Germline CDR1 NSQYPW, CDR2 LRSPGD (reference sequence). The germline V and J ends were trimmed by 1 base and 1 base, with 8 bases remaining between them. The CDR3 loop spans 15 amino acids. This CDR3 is CTCSAVGGNYAEQFF. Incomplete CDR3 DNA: TGCACCTGCAGTGCAGTCGGGGGGAACTATGCT.

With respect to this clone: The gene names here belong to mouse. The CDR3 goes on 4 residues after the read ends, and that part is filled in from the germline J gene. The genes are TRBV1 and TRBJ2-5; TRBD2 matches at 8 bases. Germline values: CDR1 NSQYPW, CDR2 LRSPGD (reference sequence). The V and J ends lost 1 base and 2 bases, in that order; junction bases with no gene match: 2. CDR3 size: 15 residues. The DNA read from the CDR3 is TGCACCTGCAGTGCAGTTCTGGGGGGCCAAGAC. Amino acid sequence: CTCSAVLGGQD. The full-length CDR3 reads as CTCSAVLGGQDTQYF.

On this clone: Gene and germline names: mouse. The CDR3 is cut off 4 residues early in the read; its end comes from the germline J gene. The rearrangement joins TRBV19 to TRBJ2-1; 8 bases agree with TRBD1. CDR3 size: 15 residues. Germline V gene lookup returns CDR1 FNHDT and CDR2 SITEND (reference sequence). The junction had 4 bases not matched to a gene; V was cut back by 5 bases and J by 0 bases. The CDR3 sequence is CASRTGGYNYAEQFF. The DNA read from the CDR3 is TGTGCCAGCAGAACAGGGGGGTATAACTATGCT.

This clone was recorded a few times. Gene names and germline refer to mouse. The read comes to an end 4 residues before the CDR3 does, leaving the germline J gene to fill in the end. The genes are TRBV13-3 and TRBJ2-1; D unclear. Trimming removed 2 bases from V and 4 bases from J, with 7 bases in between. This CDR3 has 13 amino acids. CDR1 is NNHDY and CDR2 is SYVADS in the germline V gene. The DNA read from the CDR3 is TGTGCCAGCAGTGAATACAGTTATGCT. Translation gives CASSEYSYA. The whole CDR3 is CASSEYSYAEQFF.

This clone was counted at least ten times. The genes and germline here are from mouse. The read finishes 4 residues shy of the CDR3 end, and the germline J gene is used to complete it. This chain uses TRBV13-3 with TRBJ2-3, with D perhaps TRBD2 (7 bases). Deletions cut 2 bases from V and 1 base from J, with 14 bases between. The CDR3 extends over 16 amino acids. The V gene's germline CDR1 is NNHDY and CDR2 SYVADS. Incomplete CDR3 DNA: TGTGCCAGCAGTGAAGCCCGGGGGGCGGGTGCAGAA. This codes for CASSEARGAGAE. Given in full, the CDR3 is CASSEARGAGAETLYF.

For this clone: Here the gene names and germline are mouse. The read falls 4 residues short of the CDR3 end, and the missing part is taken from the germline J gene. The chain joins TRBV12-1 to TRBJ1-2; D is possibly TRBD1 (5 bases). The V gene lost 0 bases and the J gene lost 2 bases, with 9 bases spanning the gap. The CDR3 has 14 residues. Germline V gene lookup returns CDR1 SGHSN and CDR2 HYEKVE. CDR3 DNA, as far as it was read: TGTGCCAGCTCTCTCCCAGGACACAACTCC. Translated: CASSLPGHNS. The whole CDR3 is CASSLPGHNSDYTF. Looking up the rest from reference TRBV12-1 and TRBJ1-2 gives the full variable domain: DSGVVQSPRHIIKEKGGRSVLTCIPISGHSNVVWYQQTLGKELKFLIQHYEKVERDKGFLPSRFSVQQFDDYHSEMNMSALELEDSAMYFCASSLPGHNSDYTFGSGTRLLVI.

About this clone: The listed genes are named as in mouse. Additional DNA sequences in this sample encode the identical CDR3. The CDR3 sequence is CASSMGQGTEVFF. CDR3 DNA (partial): TGTGCCAGCAGTATGGGACAGGGTACA. The V call is TRBV19, the J call TRBJ1-1; 9 nucleotides agree with TRBD1. The CDR3 is cut off 4 residues early in the read; its end comes from the germline J gene. The CDR3 runs to 13 residues. CDR1 and CDR2 (germline): FNHDT, SITEND (reference sequence).

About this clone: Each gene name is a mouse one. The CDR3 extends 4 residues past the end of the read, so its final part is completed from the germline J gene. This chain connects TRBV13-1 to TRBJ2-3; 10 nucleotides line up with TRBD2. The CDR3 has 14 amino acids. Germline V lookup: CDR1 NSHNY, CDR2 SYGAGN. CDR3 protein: CASSGRDWGETLYF. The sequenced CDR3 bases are TGTGCCAGCAGTGGCCGGGACTGGGGAGAA.

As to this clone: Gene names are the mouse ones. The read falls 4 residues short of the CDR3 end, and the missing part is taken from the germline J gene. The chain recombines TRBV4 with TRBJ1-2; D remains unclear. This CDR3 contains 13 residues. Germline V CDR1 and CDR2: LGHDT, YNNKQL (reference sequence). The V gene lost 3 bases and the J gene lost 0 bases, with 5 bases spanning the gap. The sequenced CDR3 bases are TGTGCCAGCAGCTATACAGCAAACTCC. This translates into CASSYTANS. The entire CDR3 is CASSYTANSDYTF. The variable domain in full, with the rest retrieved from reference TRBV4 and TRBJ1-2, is ETAVFQTPNYHVTQVGNEVSFNCKQTLGHDTMYWYKQDSKKLLKIMFSYNNKQLIVNETVPRRFSPQSSDKAHLNLRIKSVEPEDSAVYLCASSYTANSDYTFGSGTRLLVI.

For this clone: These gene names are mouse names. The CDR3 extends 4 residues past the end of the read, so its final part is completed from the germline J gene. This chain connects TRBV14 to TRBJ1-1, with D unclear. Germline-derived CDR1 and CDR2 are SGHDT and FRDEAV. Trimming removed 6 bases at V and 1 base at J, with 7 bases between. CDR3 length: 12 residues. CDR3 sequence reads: CASTLGNTEVFF. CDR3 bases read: TGTGCCAGCACCCTGGGGAACACA.

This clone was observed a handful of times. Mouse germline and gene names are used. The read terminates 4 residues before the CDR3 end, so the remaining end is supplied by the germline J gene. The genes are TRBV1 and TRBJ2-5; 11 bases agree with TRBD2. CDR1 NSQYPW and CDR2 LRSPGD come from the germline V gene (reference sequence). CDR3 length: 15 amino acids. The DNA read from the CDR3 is TGCACCTGCAGTGCAGAGGGACTGGGGGAAGAC. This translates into CTCSAEGLGED. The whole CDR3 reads CTCSAEGLGEDTQYF.

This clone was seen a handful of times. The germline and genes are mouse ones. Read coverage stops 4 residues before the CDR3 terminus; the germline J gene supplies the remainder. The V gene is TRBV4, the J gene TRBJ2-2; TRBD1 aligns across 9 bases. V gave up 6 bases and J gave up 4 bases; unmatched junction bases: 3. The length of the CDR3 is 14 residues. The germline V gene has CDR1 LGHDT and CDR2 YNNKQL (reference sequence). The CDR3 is CASRRTGATGQLYF. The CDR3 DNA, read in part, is TGTGCCAGCAGAAGGACAGGGGCCACCGGG.